This TCR beta chain appears in the sequencing data of a study of T cell responses to AZD1222 COVID-19 vaccine (dated by TCRdb to 2020 to 2023). For context, the study as a whole: AZD1222 recipients given second doses at about 4 weeks or at about 12 weeks were pooled, since spike-specific TCR depth and breadth were not found to differ between the two schedules. TCR sequencing was performed for some 250 trial participants, of whom about 210 were given two doses of AZD1222 and some 25 were given two doses of MenACWY control vaccine. Trial participants were enrolled by age into subgroups of 18-55, 56-69 and 70-plus years, and roughly 150, 30 and 60 TCR-sequenced participants, respectively, were included in these subgroups.

The CDR3 covers 16 residues, taking in both the cysteine and the phenylalanine. The DNA shown is the 48-base CDR3, in frame from base 1. Here V drops 3 bases and J drops 13 bases, and the junction holds 15 bases not matched to any gene. From the germline V gene (reference sequence), CDR1 is LGHDT and CDR2 is YNNKEL. Summary of the overall study and its limitations: Conclusions about previously exposed vaccinees were limited because only six or seven AZD1222 recipients were SARS-CoV-2 seropositive at baseline. A significant rise in spike-specific TCR breadth and depth was observed after two AZD1222 doses relative to day 0 and relative to MenACWY recipients. Epitopes outside the regions mutated in the B.1.351 and B.1.1.7 variants were reportedly recognized by nearly half of the unique spike-specific TCRs. The 56-69-year group was small, and its depth increase did not reach significance, likely because of low power. The whole spike protein was spanned by vaccine-associated CD4 TCRs, and dominant responses were seen in regions 160-218 and 743-854. Because no samples from the day 14 peak response were available, repertoires could be characterized only after the peak T cell response. Participants were mostly white British, with more females than males. The authors suggested clonal diversity may have been underestimated.

The CDR3 regions of human TCRbeta chains were analyzed by immunosequencing. On the authors' methods: TCRs in the repertoires were compared against a reference library of SARS-CoV-2-specific TCRs that had been generated with the MIRA antigen-specificity platform. Breadth meant the fraction of unique TCRs that were SARS-CoV-2-associated, whereas depth meant the fraction of total T cells that were SARS-CoV-2-associated. Using the MIRA data, each spike-specific TCR was assigned both to the spike region to which the TCR was reactive and to a CD4 or CD8 class. Log10-transformed breadth and depth values were compared by one-way ANOVA with Sidak's multiple comparisons tests. This is the immuneACCESS table as TCRdb keeps it, with only in-frame sequences that have V and J called. A part of the clones is gone; compared with another copy, unresolved V genes explain less than half, and the rest is unexplained. V and J calls plus clone size are reproduced from that table; the DNA served to infer D and trimming. The sample yields about 130,000 clones; approximately 86% were counted once. The ten largest account for 9% to 15% of the sample.

The time point label corresponds to: baseline before first vaccination. Vaccinee samples came from UK trials COV001 and COV002, including a single-blind randomized controlled phase 2/3 trial of AZD1222 (ChAdOx1 nCoV-19) in healthy adults. For TCRbeta chain sequencing, PBMC samples were collected from trial participants at day 0 and at day 28 after the second dose. To note about this clone: Its binding antigen is unknown. No base qualities exist here, and no much larger clone lies one base off it.

The chain is assembled from TRBV3-1 (or the pseudogene TRBV3-2) and TRBJ2-1; TRBD1 matches 10 bases in the middle. The material sequenced was peripheral blood, taken on day 0 of AZD1222 vaccination. This TCR derives from an adult in good health. The CDR3 protein sequence reads: CASSQGVGDRGLKQFF. The base sequence is TGTGCCAGCAGCCAGGGCGTCGGGGACAGGGGATTGAAACAGTTCTTC.